One sample yielded the 3 T cell receptor beta chains listed below, sequenced in a study of T-cell reconstitution after alpha-beta-depleted transplantation in children (TCRdb year 2016). Receptor amplification or capture employed PCR. Sequencing took place on an Illumina HiSeq 2500. Molecular barcoding was employed in the preparation of TCR libraries, with unique molecular identifiers being used to normalize TCRbeta repertoire quantification. TCRdb reprocessed the public reads (quality trimming at Q25 with fastp, clone calling with MiXCR) and kept in-frame beta chains. Every distinct CDR3 protein forms one entry, paired with its most common genes and DNA. This sample lists around 450,000 distinct CDR3 sequences; around two fifths were detected once. Roughly a quarter of the sample goes to the ten largest clones. What this sample's treatment or condition label stands for: allogeneic hematopoietic cell transplantation with graft depleted of TCRalphabeta T cells and CD19 B cells.

The specimen comprised PBMCs, sampled before TCRalphabeta/CD19-depleted stem cell transplant. The receptors here all came from a girl aged 2 to 9 with aplastic anemia, due to receive a stem cell transplant.

The V gene is TRBV7-2, the J gene TRBJ1-5, with a tentative D call TRBD1 (5 bases). CDR1 and CDR2 from the germline V gene are SGHTA and FQGNSA. The CDR3 is made up of 16 amino acids. The ends were cut back, 1 base at V and 4 bases at J, with 14 bases in the middle. CDR3 in DNA: TGTGCCAGCAGCTTAGTAGCTGGGGGGACTAATCAGCCCCAGCATTTT. Translating it yields CASSLVAGGTNQPQHF.

The gene calls are TRBV10-3 and TRBJ2-4, with TRBD2 matching over 8 bases. With V trimmed by 3 bases and J by 5 bases, 3 bases remained unmatched. The CDR3 is 14 residues long. Germline values: CDR1 ENHRY, CDR2 SYGVKD. The DNA for the CDR3 is TGTGCCATCAGTGATAGCGGGGTCGAAAACATTCAGTACTTC. Its translation: CAISDSGVENIQYF.

This clonotype has only a few counts. The CDR3 protein is CASRSGLADTYEQYF. CDR3 DNA: TGTGCCAGCAGATCGGGACTAGCGGATACCTACGAGCAGTACTTC. V is TRBV5-5 and J is TRBJ2-7, with TRBD2 identical over 11 bases. This CDR3 comprises 15 residues. Germline CDR1 and CDR2: SGHKS and YYEKEE (reference sequence). With V trimmed by 5 bases and J by 2 bases, 6 bases remained unmatched.